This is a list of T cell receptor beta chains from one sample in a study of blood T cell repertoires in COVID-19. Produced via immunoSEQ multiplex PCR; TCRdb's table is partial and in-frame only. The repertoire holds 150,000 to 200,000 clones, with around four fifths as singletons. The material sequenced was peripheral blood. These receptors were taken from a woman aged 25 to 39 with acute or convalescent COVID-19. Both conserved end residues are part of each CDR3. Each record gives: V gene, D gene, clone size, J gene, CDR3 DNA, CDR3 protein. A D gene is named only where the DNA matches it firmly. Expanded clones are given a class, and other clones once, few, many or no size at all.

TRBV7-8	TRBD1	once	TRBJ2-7	TGTGCCAGCAGCCCACAGGCAGGGGGCCACGAGCAGTACTTC	CASSPQAGGHEQYF
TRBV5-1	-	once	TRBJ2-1	TGCGCCAGCAGCTTGGAAGGCCAGGGGTGGGATGAGCAGTTCTTC	CASSLEGQGWDEQFF
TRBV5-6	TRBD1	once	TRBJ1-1	TGTGCCAGCAGCCCAGGGACAGGACCAAGGACTGAAGCTTTCTTT	CASSPGTGPRTEAFF
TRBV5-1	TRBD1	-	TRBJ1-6	TGCGCCAGCAGCGCACGGTTTGACAGGGGGCAGGATTCACCCCTCCACTTT	CASSARFDRGQDSPLHF
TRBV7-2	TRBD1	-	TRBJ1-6	TGTGCCAGCAGGAGGGACAGGGGAACTAATTCACCCCTCCACTTT	CASRRDRGTNSPLHF
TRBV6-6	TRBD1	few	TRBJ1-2	TGTGCCAGCAGTTACTCGGGGCAGGGGGCAAGTGGCTACACCTTC	CASSYSGQGASGYTF
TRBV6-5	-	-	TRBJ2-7	TGTGCCAGCAGTTACTCGACTCCTGGGTCCTACGAGCAGTACTTC	CASSYSTPGSYEQYF
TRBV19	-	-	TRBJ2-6	TGTGCCAGTAGCGACAGGCGCTCTGGGGCCAACGTCCTGACTTTC	CASSDRRSGANVLTF
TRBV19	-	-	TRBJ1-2	TGTGCCAGTAGACCAGGGAACCAAGCCTATGGCTACACCTTC	CASRPGNQAYGYTF
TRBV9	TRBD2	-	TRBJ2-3	TGTGCCAGCAGCGCAAGAACTAGCGGCCCCACAGATACGCAGTATTTT	CASSARTSGPTDTQYF
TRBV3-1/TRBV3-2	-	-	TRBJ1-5	TGTGCCAGCAGCCAAGGGGGGCTAAGTCAGCCCCAGCATTTT	CASSQGGLSQPQHF
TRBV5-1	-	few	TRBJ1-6	TGCGCCAGCAGCTTTGGAGCAGAGACTCATAATTCACCCCTCCACTTT	CASSFGAETHNSPLHF
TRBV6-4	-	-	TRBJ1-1	TGTGCCAGCAGCCTCGATGACTACACTGAAGCTTTCTTT	CASSLDDYTEAFF
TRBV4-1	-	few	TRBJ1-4	TGCGCCAGCAGTGCTCTTTTGCGTAATGAAAAACTGTTTTTT	CASSALLRNEKLFF
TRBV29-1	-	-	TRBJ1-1	TGCAGCGGGCGGCGGCAGCCTAATACTGAAGCTTTCTTT	CSGRRQPNTEAFF
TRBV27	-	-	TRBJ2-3	TGTGCCAGCAGTTCCCGGTTAGCTTGGTGGGCAGATACGCAGTATTTT	CASSSRLAWWADTQYF
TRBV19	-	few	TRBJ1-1	TGTGCCAGTAGTATTAATTGGAGCTATGGTACTGAAGCTTTCTTT	CASSINWSYGTEAFF
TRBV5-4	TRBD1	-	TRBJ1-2	TGTGCCAGCAGCTTGGCCGCGAAGGGACAGAACTATGGCTACACCTTC	CASSLAAKGQNYGYTF
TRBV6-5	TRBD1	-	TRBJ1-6	TGTGCCCACGGACAGGGTGAGGGCTCACCCCTCCACTTT	CAHGQGEGSPLHF
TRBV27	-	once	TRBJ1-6	TGTGCCAGCACCTTGACACGGGGGATTCTAGATTCACCCCTCCACTTT	CASTLTRGILDSPLHF
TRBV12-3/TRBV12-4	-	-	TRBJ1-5	TGTGCCAGCAGTTTGGGAGACAATCAGCCCCAGCATTTT	CASSLGDNQPQHF
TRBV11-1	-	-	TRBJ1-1	TGTGCCAGCAGACATGGCGCAGGGTGGTTCACTGAAGCTTTCTTT	CASRHGAGWFTEAFF
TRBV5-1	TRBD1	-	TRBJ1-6	TGCGCCAGCAGCAGGACAGGGGAGACCAATAATTCACCCCTCCACTTT	CASSRTGETNNSPLHF
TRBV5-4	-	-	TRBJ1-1	TGTGCCAGCAGCCGCCCAGAAACTGAAGCTTTCTTT	CASSRPETEAFF
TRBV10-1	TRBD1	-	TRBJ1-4	TGCGCCAGCAGAAATTTTTGGGGACAGGGAAGGGTTGGAAAACTGTTTTTT	CASRNFWGQGRVGKLFF
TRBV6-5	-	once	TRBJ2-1	TGTGCCAGCAGTTACGGTGAGGTGCAGTTCTTC	CASSYGEVQFF
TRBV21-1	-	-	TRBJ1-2	TGTGCCAGCAGAATTCTAACAGCCTGGGACTATGGCTACACCTTC	CASRILTAWDYGYTF
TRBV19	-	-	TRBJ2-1	TGTGCCAGTAGGATCGGACTGAACAATGAGCAGTTCTTC	CASRIGLNNEQFF
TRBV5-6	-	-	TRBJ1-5	TGTGCCAGCAGCCAGATTGGCAATCAGCCCCAGCATTTT	CASSQIGNQPQHF
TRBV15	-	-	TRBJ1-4	TGTGCCACCAGCAGAGATCTGCCAGGTAATGAAAAACTGTTTTTT	CATSRDLPGNEKLFF
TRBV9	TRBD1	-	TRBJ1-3	TGTGCCAGCAGCCCGGCAGGGGGCAACACCATATATTTT	CASSPAGGNTIYF
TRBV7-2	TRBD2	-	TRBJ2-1	TGTGCCAGCAGCTTAGCGGCTAGCGGGCCCAATGAGCAGTTCTTC	CASSLAASGPNEQFF
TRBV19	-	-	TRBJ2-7	TGTGCCAGTAGTACCTTAGGAGGGGAATTATACGAGCAGTACTTC	CASSTLGGELYEQYF
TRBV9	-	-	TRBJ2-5	TGTGCCAGCAGCGTTCATATAGCAGGGTTGGAGACCCAGTACTTC	CASSVHIAGLETQYF
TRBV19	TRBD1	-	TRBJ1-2	TGTGCCAGTACGCACAGGGGGCCTTCTGGCTACACCTTC	CASTHRGPSGYTF
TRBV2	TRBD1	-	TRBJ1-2	TGTGCCAGCAAGACAGGGCATGGCTACACCTTC	CASKTGHGYTF
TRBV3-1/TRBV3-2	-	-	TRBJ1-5	TGTGCCAGCAGCCAAGAAGGGAGCCAGCCCCAGCATTTT	CASSQEGSQPQHF
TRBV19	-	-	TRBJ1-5	TGTGCCAGTAACAGGATAAGACCTTATAGCAATCAGCCCCAGCATTTT	CASNRIRPYSNQPQHF
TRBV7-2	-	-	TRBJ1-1	TGTGCCAGCAGTGTTCGTCGGGGGGGCCGGAACACTGAAGCTTTCTTT	CASSVRRGGRNTEAFF
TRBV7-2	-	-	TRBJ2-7	TGTGCCAGCAGCTTAGTTGGGGGAGTGGGAGGCGAGCAGTACTTC	CASSLVGGVGGEQYF
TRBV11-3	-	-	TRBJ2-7	TGTGCCAGCAGCTTAGGAGACAGCTACGAGCAGTACTTC	CASSLGDSYEQYF
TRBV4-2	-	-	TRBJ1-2	TGTGCCAGCAGCCAAGATCTAGGCAGGGGACAAGGCTACACCTTC	CASSQDLGRGQGYTF
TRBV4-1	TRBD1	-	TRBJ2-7	TGCGCCAGCAGCCTGAGGGACAGCTACGAGCAGTACTTC	CASSLRDSYEQYF
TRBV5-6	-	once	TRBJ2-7	TGTGCCAGCAGCCTGGGGCCTGTCAGGGGTTCCTACGAGCAGTACTTC	CASSLGPVRGSYEQYF
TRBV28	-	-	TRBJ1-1	TGTGCCAGCACAGTAACCGTGAACACTGAAGCTTTCTTT	CASTVTVNTEAFF
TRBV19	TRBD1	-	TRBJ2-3	TGTGCCAGTAGTATAAAGGGGGCCAGCACAGATACGCAGTATTTT	CASSIKGASTDTQYF
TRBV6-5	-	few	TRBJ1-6	TGTGCCAGCGGCAGATCGGAGTCACCCCTCCACTTT	CASGRSESPLHF
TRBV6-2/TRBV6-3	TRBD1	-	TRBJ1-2	TGTGCCAGCAGTCGAGGACCAGGGGGCGGCTACACCTTC	CASSRGPGGGYTF
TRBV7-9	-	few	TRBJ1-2	TGTGCCAGCAGCTTAGGGTGGGGCAGCTATGGCTACACCTTC	CASSLGWGSYGYTF